What follows describes a single T cell receptor (beta chain). The record originates from a study of T cell changes during pregnancy in multiple sclerosis. Assay: immunoSEQ multiplex PCR; the TCRdb copy retains only in-frame clones and omits some. Of approximately 20,000 clones in the sample, around nine tenths were seen once. This sample comprised CD8+ T cells from peripheral blood mononuclear cells, obtained in the second trimester of pregnancy. This clonotype was obtained from a female donor in good health, enrolled as a control in a pregnancy study.

CDR3: CASSLGDRVNYGYTF. The CDR3 DNA follows: TGTGCCAGCAGCTTGGGGGACAGGGTTAACTATGGCTACACCTTC. V and J are TRBV7-9 and TRBJ1-2; 9 positions agree with TRBD1. Germline trimming cut 3 bases from V and 1 base from J; bases unmatched to any gene: 3. Germline-derived CDR1 and CDR2 are SEHNR and FQNEAQ (reference sequence). The CDR3 totals 15 residues.